These T cell receptor beta chains were read from a single sample in a study of T cell repertoires in cytomegalovirus infection. TCRdb re-analysed the reads in MiXCR, keeping a single row per CDR3 protein. The table has 290,000 or so distinct CDR3 sequences, roughly 26% seen once; the top ten hold 11% to 15%. Sequenced: PBMCs. The receptors stem from a human donor in good health (CMV status not recorded). Some clones in this sample may be carry-over from other donors' samples. The conserved cysteine and the conserved F or W are not part of the CDR3 here.

j_gene | v_gene | CDR3aa
TRBJ1-4 | TRBV28 | ASTDRGDGEKLF
TRBJ2-1 | TRBV28 | ASSYGGQREQF
TRBJ2-1 | TRBV5-4 | ASSLGPTGHGEQF
TRBJ1-2 | TRBV7-2 | ASSLSIGQNYGYT
TRBJ1-1 | TRBV28 | ASSLRQWGDTEAF
TRBJ2-5 | TRBV29-1 | SVGRGRETQY
TRBJ1-5 | TRBV28 | ASSFLDRFLQPQH
TRBJ1-2 | TRBV7-2 | ASSPRWGANYGYT
TRBJ2-6 | TRBV29-1 | SVGDRSGANVLT
TRBJ2-7 | TRBV19 | ASSAPGQGGYEQY
TRBJ2-1 | TRBV27 | ASSLGFGAYNEQF
TRBJ2-1 | TRBV6-2/TRBV6-3 | ASSRFSGSSYNEQF
TRBJ2-3 | TRBV5-1 | ASSLMRGPEDTQY
TRBJ2-3 | TRBV11-2 | ASSLAGSDTQY
TRBJ1-5 | TRBV5-5 | ASSWGQGGVSNQPQH
TRBJ1-1 | TRBV28 | ASSLGLGTGGNTEAF
TRBJ2-5 | TRBV5-1 | ASSLPQKAGEKETQY
TRBJ2-1 | TRBV12-3/TRBV12-4 | ASSLSVEVSFDAGEQF
TRBJ2-7 | TRBV4-1 | ASSQTRDRGIYEQY
TRBJ1-2 | TRBV28 | ASSLGSGDRYGYT
TRBJ2-1 | TRBV5-6 | ASSLVAGWEQF
TRBJ2-1 | TRBV7-2 | ASSSQTSYNEQF
TRBJ2-2 | TRBV6-6 | ASSPRDSYTGELF